This TCR beta chain emerged from a study of blood T cell repertoires in COVID-19. Across the whole study: Samples of COVID-19 (acute and convalescent) were obtained from the United States, Italy and Spain. T cells, B-cell-depleted T cells, or PBMCs supplied cDNA or gDNA.

The CDR3 consists of 12 residues. This table comes from immunoSEQ multiplex PCR, and its TCRdb copy is limited to in-frame clones, with some not included. The data contain around 290,000 clones, roughly nine tenths of them singletons. The Seattle site enrolled patients during active infection and followed them longitudinally. V is TRBV12-3 or TRBV12-4 and J is TRBJ1-5, with 7 bases fitting TRBD1. The source material was peripheral blood. This receptor was taken from a woman aged 25 to 39 with COVID-19, enrolled during active disease. The CDR3 DNA reads as TGTGGTACAGGGGTAAGCAATCAGCCCCAGCATTTT. Encoded protein: CGTGVSNQPQHF.